These 21 T cell receptor beta chains were sequenced from one sample in a study of blood T cell repertoires in COVID-19. Profiled with immunoSEQ multiplex PCR; TCRdb holds only in-frame clones, not every one. This table holds under 95,000 clones, 88% found once. Specimen: peripheral blood. Receptor source: a human donor in a cohort sampled during active COVID-19.

The rearrangement uses TRBV5-4 and TRBJ2-3; perhaps TRBD2 as D (7 bases). The CDR3 is 16 residues long. V lost 0 bases and J 0 bases, leaving 11 bases between the germline ends. Germline values: CDR1 SGHNT, CDR2 YYREEE (reference sequence). CDR3 nucleotide sequence: TGTGCCAGCAGCTTGGTTCGCGGGGGCAGCACAGATACGCAGTATTTT. Translating it yields CASSLVRGGSTDTQYF.

This clone was seen once. The V call is TRBV10-3, the J call TRBJ2-3; 11 bases agree with TRBD2. The germline CDR1 and CDR2 sequences are ENHRY and SYGVKD. V lost 5 bases and J lost 4; bases outside the gene matches: 8. This CDR3 spans 16 amino acids. In DNA form, the CDR3 reads TGTGCCATCAGTAGGCCGACTAGCGGGGACCCAGATACGCAGTATTTT. Amino acid sequence: CAISRPTSGDPDTQYF.

This rearrangement joins TRBV10-2 to TRBJ2-7; 7 bases agree with TRBD1. This CDR3 is built from 13 residues. With V trimmed by 2 bases and J by 2 bases, 0 bases remained unmatched. In germline, CDR1 is WSHSY, CDR2 SAAADI. In nucleotides, the CDR3 is TGCGCCAGCAGTGAGCAGGGGGCCTACGAGCAGTACTTC. It specifies CASSEQGAYEQYF.

The chain carries TRBV18 and TRBJ2-1; 9 nucleotides align to TRBD2. J lost 5 bases, V lost 8 bases, and 10 bases had no gene match. The CDR3 is 15 amino acids. Germline assignment: CDR1 KGHSH and CDR2 LQKENI. The CDR3 spells CASRRGSGGNNEQFF. CDR3 nucleotide sequence: TGTGCCAGCCGCCGTGGGAGCGGGGGGAACAATGAGCAGTTCTTC.

This clone was found once. The rearrangement links TRBV6-4 to TRBJ2-3; D gene unclear. The CDR3 runs to 13 residues. V lost 4 bases, J lost 1 base, and 6 bases lay in between. Per the germline V gene, CDR1 is MRHNA and CDR2 is SNTAGT. CDR3 residues: CASSGERTDTQYF. Written as DNA, the CDR3 is TGTGCCAGCAGTGGCGAGCGCACAGATACGCAGTATTTT.

The V gene is TRBV5-1, the J gene TRBJ2-2; 10 nucleotides match TRBD1. V was clipped by 5 bases and J by 5 bases; unmatched bases: 6. The CDR3 covers 15 residues. Germline values: CDR1 SGHRS, CDR2 YFSETQ. The chain's CDR3 is CASRAGQGSTGELFF. The CDR3 coding sequence is TGCGCCAGCAGAGCGGGACAGGGGAGTACCGGGGAGCTGTTTTTT.

V is TRBV6-5 and J is TRBJ2-3; 7 bases match TRBD1. The CDR3 length is 14 residues. The V and J ends lost 6 bases and 4 bases, in that order; junction bases with no gene match: 7. The germline CDR1 and CDR2 sequences are MNHEY and SVGAGI. In nucleotides, the CDR3 is TGTGCCAGCAGGAAAGGGGGCGAGGCAGATACGCAGTATTTT. The encoded protein is CASRKGGEADTQYF.

J is TRBJ1-1 and V is TRBV6-5; 7 bases match TRBD1. From germline, CDR1 is MNHEY and CDR2 SVGAGI. The CDR3 extends over 13 amino acids. V dropped 5 bases and J dropped 3; count of bases not matched to a gene: 3. Here the CDR3 reads CASSTTGHTEAFF. The CDR3 bases are TGTGCCAGCAGTACGACAGGGCACACTGAAGCTTTCTTT.

The V gene is TRBV28, the J gene TRBJ2-1, with D possibly being TRBD1 (5 bases). CDR1 and CDR2 from the germline V gene are MDHEN and SYDVKM. V lost 2 bases to trimming and J lost 7 bases, with 6 bases between them. CDR3 length equals 12 residues. CDR3 sequence (DNA): TGTGCCAGCAGTTTACAGGGTAATGAGCAGTTCTTC. This encodes CASSLQGNEQFF.

The chain couples TRBV5-1 to TRBJ2-7; the D gene is possibly TRBD2 (5 bases). Trimming took off 5 bases at V and 4 bases at J, with 13 bases between the two ends. The CDR3 has 13 residues. Germline V gene sequence: CDR1 SGHRS, CDR2 YFSETQ. CDR3 sequence: CASRYQEAYEQYF. The CDR3, as DNA: TGCGCCAGCAGGTACCAGGAGGCATACGAGCAGTACTTC.

J is TRBJ1-1 and V is TRBV6-2 or TRBV6-3; D not certain. The germline gives CDR1 MNHEY, CDR2 SVGEGT. The V end was cut by 2 bases, the J end by 5 bases, with 12 bases between. The CDR3 spans 14 residues. CDR3 residues: CASSYVGGITEAFF. CDR3 DNA: TGTGCCAGCAGTTACGTAGGAGGGATTACTGAAGCTTTCTTT.

Concerning this clone itself: This specimen includes other DNA sequences encoding the same CDR3. V is TRBV9 and J is TRBJ2-3; 9 bases are shared with TRBD1. Germline V gene lookup returns CDR1 SGDLS and CDR2 YYNGEE. The CDR3 has 15 residues. V trimming: 0 bases; J trimming: 1 base; junction bases outside the gene matches: 0. The CDR3 loop reads CASSVGQGGTDTQYF. The CDR3 nucleotides read TGTGCCAGCAGCGTAGGACAGGGGGGCACAGATACGCAGTATTTT.

V is TRBV28 and J is TRBJ1-5, with a weak D call TRBD1 (6 bases). Trimming removed 2 bases from V and 4 bases from J, with 12 bases in between. This CDR3 is built from 15 residues. Per the germline V gene, CDR1 is MDHEN and CDR2 is SYDVKM. The CDR3 coding sequence is TGTGCCAGCAGTTTAGACAGGACCCTTAATCAGCCCCAGCATTTT. Its protein is CASSLDRTLNQPQHF.

The V gene is TRBV18, the J gene TRBJ2-1; D might be TRBD2 (6 bases). This CDR3 region has 15 residues. Trimming took 4 bases from V and 5 from J, leaving 15 bases between them. Per germline, CDR1 KGHSH and CDR2 LQKENI. CDR3 region: CASSLREPPDNEQFF. The DNA of the CDR3 is TGTGCCAGCTCACTCCGGGAGCCCCCTGACAATGAGCAGTTCTTC.

This clone came up once. This rearrangement joins TRBV5-6 to TRBJ2-7; TRBD2 matches 8 bases. The CDR3 spans 18 residues. The V gene's germline CDR1 is SGHDT and CDR2 YYEEEE. V lost 2 bases, J lost 0 bases, and 13 bases stayed unmatched. Here the CDR3 DNA reads TGTGCCAGCAGCTTTAGGCTAGCGGGCTTCGTGAGCTCCTACGAGCAGTACTTC. Translating gives CASSFRLAGFVSSYEQYF.

The rearrangement joins TRBV15 to TRBJ2-7, with 7 bases aligning to TRBD1. Germline-derived CDR1 and CDR2 are LNHNV and YYDKDF (reference sequence). This CDR3 region has 15 residues. The V segment lost 0 bases and the J segment 3 bases; nucleotides outside the gene matches: 5. CDR3 protein: CATSRDPGQIYEQYF. The CDR3 nucleotides are TGTGCCACCAGCAGAGACCCGGGACAGATCTACGAGCAGTACTTC. The full variable domain, with the rest looked up from reference TRBV15 and TRBJ2-7, is DAMVIQNPRYQVTQFGKPVTLSCSQTLNHNVMYWYQQKSSQAPKLLFHYYDKDFNNEADTPDNFQSRRPNTSFCFLDIRSPGLGDTAMYLCATSRDPGQIYEQYFGPGTRLTVT.

This sequence joins TRBV28 and TRBJ2-1; TRBD2 might be the D (6 bases). From germline, CDR1 is MDHEN and CDR2 SYDVKM. There are 12 residues in the CDR3. V was shortened by 4 bases and J by 13 bases, with 14 bases between the two germline ends. CDR3 sequence reads: CASSSKTSLQFF. The CDR3 nucleotides read TGTGCCAGCAGTTCCAAGACTAGTCTTCAGTTCTTC.

The J gene is TRBJ2-7, the V gene TRBV18; 15 bases line up with TRBD2. Germline V CDR1 and CDR2: KGHSH, LQKENI. The CDR3 has 19 amino acids. J gave up 2 bases and V 0 bases, and 8 bases lay outside the gene matches. CDR3 bases: TGTGCCAGCTCACCACCGAAGAGGACTAGCGGGGGGGCCGCCTACGAGCAGTACTTC. Protein product: CASSPPKRTSGGAAYEQYF.

The V gene is TRBV5-1, the J gene TRBJ1-1; D might be TRBD1 (6 bases). V was trimmed by 0 bases and J by 7 bases, leaving 16 bases between them. The CDR3 loop spans 15 amino acids. CDR1 is SGHRS and CDR2 is YFSETQ in the germline V gene. The CDR3 sequence is CASSLVGGEGGEAFF. The CDR3, as DNA: TGCGCCAGCAGCTTGGTAGGGGGAGAAGGCGGTGAAGCTTTCTTT.

The chain links TRBV14 to TRBJ2-7; tentatively, D is TRBD1 (6 bases). CDR1 is SGHDN and CDR2 is FVKESK in the germline V gene. Trimming shortened V by 1 base and J by 4 bases, and 17 bases separated the two germline ends. The CDR3 has 16 residues. The CDR3, as DNA: TGTGCCAGCAGCCAAGCCCCCAGGGGCAAAAAATACGAGCAGTACTTC. Amino acids: CASSQAPRGKKYEQYF.

The DNA of the CDR3 is TGTGCCAGCAGCTTGGACGGCCCGCAGGGGCCTGAGAGTGGCTACACCTTC. It encodes CASSLDGPQGPESGYTF. V gene TRBV5-4 combines with J gene TRBJ1-2; weak D call: TRBD1 (6 bases). The germline V and J ends were trimmed by 0 bases and 7 bases, with 22 bases remaining between them. The CDR3 spans 17 residues. From germline, CDR1 is SGHNT and CDR2 YYREEE (reference sequence).